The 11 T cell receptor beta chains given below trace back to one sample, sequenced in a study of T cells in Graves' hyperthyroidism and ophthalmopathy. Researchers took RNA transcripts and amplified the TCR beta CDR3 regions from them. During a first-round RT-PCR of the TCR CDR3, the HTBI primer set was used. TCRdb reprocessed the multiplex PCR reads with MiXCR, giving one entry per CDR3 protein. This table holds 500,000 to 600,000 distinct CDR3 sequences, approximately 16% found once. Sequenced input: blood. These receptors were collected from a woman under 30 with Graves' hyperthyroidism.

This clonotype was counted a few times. The CDR3 here is CASSLALGSTHNEQFF. For the CDR3, the DNA is TGTGCCAGCAGCTTAGCGTTGGGATCAACACACAATGAGCAGTTCTTC. The genes are TRBV11-3 and TRBJ2-1; D gene ambiguous. V was trimmed by 1 base and J by 5 bases, leaving 15 bases between them. CDR1 SGHNT and CDR2 YENEEA come from the germline V gene. This CDR3 has 16 residues.

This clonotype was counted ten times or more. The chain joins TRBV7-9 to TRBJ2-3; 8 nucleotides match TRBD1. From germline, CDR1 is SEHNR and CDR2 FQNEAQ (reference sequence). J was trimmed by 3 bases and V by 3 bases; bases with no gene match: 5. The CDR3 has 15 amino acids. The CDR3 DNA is TGTGCCAGCAGCTTTGGACAGGGAGAGACAGATACGCAGTATTTT. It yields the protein CASSFGQGETDTQYF. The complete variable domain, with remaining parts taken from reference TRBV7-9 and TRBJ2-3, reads DTGVSQNPRHKITKRGQNVTFRCDPISEHNRLYWYRQTLGQGPEFLTYFQNEAQLEKSRLLSDRFSAERPKGSFSTLEIQRTEQGDSAMYLCASSFGQGETDTQYFGPGTRLTVL.

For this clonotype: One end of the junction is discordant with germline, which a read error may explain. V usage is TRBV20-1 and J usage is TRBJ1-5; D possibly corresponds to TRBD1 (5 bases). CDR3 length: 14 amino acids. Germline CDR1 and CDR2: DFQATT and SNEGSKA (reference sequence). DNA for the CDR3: TGCAGTGCTCCCGGGGCTAGTGGCAATCGGCCCCAGCATTTT. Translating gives CSAPGASGNRPQHF.

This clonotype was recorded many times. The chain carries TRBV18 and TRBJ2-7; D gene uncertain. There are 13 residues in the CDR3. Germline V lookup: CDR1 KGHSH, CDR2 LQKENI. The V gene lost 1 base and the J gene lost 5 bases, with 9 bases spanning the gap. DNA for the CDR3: TGTGCCAGCTCACCACTTCTGCAAGACGAGCAGTACTTC. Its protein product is CASSPLLQDEQYF.

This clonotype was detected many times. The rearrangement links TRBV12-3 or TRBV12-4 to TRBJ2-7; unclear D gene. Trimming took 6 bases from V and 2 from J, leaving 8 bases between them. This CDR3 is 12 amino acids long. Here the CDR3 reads CASSAAPYEQYF. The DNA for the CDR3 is TGTGCCAGCAGCGCGGCGCCCTACGAGCAGTACTTC.

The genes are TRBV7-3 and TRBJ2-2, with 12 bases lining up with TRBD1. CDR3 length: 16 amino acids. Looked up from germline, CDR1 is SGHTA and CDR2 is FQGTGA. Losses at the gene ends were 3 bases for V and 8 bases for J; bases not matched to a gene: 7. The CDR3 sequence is CASSFRDRGRQGELFF. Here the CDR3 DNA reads TGTGCCAGCAGCTTCCGGGACAGGGGGCGCCAGGGGGAGCTGTTTTTT.

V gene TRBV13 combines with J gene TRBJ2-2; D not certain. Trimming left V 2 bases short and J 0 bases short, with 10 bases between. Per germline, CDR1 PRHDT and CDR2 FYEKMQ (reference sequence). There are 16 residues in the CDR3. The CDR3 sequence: CASSLPQDANTGELFF. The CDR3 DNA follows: TGTGCCAGCAGCTTACCGCAGGACGCGAACACCGGGGAGCTGTTTTTT. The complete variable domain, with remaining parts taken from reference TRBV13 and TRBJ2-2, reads AAGVIQSPRHLIKEKRETATLKCYPIPRHDTVYWYQQGPGQDPQFLISFYEKMQSDKGSIPDRFSAQQFSDYHSELNMSSLELGDSALYFCASSLPQDANTGELFFGEGSRLTVL.

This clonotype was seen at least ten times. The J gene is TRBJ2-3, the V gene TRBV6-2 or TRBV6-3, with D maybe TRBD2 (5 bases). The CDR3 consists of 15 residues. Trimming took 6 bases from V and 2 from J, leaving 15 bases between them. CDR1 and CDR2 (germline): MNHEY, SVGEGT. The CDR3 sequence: CASSYGLAPTDTQYF. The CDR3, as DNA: TGTGCCAGCAGCTACGGCCTAGCCCCCACAGATACGCAGTATTTT.

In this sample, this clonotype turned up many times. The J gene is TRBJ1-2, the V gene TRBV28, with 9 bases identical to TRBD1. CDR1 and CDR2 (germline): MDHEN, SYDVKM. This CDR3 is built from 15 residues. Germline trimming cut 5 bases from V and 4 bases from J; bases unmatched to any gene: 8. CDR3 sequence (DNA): TGTGCCAGCAGTCCGACAGGGGGTACTGGCTATGGCTACACCTTC. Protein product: CASSPTGGTGYGYTF.

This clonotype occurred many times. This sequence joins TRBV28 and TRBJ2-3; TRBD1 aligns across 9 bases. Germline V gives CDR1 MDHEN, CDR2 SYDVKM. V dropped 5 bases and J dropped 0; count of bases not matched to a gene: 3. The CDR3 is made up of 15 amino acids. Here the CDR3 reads CASSGTGSSTDTQYF. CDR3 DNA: TGTGCCAGCAGTGGGACAGGGAGTAGCACAGATACGCAGTATTTT.

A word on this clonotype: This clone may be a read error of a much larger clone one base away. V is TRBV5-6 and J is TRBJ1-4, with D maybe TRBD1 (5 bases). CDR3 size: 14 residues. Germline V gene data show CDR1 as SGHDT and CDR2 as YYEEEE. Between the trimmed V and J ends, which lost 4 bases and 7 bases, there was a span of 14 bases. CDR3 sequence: CASSLRVGSEKLFF. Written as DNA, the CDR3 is TGTGCCAGCAGCCTCAGGGTCGGGTCTGAAAAACTGTTTTTT.